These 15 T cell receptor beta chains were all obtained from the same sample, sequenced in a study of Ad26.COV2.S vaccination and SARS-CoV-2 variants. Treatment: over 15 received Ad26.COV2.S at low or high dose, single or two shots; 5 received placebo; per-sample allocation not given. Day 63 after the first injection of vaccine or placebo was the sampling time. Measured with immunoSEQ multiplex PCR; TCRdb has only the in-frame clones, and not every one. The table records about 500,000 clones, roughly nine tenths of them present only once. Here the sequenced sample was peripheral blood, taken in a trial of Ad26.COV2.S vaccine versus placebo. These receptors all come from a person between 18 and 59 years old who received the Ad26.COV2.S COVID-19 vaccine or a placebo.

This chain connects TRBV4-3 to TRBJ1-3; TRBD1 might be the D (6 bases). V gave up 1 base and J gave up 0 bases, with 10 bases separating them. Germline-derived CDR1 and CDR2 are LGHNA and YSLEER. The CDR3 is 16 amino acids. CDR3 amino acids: CASSQGQVASGNTIYF. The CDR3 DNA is TGCGCCAGCAGCCAAGGACAGGTGGCCTCTGGAAACACCATATATTTT.

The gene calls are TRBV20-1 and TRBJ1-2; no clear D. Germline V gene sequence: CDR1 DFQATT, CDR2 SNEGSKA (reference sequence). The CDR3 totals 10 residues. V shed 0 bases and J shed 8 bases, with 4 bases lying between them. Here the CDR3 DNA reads TGCAGTGCTAGAGAGGGAGGCTACACCTTC. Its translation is CSAREGGYTF.

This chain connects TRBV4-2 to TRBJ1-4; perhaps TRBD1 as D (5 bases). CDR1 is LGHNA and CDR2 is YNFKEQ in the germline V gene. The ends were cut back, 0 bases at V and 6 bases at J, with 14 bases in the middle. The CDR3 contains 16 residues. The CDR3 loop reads CASSQDPQGGYEKLFF. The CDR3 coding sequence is TGTGCCAGCAGCCAAGATCCCCAGGGCGGTTATGAAAAACTGTTTTTT.

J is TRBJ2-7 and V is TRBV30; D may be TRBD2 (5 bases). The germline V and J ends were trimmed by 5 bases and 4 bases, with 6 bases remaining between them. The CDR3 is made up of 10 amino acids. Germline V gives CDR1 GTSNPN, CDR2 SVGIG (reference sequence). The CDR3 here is CAWGGYEQYF. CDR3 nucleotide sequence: TGTGCCTGGGGCGGGTACGAGCAGTACTTC.

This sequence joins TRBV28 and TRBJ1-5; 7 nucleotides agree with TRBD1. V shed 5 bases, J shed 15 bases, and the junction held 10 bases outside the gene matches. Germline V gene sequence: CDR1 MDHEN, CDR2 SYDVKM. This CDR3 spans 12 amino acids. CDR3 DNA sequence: TGTGCCAGCAGTCCCCTGGACAGGAGAAGGCATTTT. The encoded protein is CASSPLDRRRHF. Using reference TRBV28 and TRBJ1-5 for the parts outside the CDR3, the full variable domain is DVKVTQSSRYLVKRTGEKVFLECVQDMDHENMFWYRQDPGLGLRLIYFSYDVKMKEKGDIPEGYSVSREKKERFSLILESASTNQTSMYLCASSPLDRRRHFGDGTRLSIL.

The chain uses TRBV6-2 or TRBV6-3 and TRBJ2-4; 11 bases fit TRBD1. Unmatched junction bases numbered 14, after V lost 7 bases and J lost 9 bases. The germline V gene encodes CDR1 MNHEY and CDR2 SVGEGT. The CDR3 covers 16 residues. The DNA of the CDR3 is TGTGCCAGCACCCCTCCCCATGGGACAGGGGGAGCCATTCAGTACTTC. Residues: CASTPPHGTGGAIQYF.

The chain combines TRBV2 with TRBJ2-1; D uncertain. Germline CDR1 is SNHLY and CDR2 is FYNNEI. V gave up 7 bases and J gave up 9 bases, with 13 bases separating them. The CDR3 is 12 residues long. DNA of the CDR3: TGTGCCAGCATGGGTAGGGTGGGTGAGCAGTTCTTC. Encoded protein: CASMGRVGEQFF.

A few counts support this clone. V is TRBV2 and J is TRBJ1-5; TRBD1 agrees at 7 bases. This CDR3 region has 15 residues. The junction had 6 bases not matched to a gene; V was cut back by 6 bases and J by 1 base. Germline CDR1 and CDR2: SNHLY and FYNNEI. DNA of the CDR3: TGTGCCAGCAGGTACAAGACAGGGAGCAATCAGCCCCAGCATTTT. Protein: CASRYKTGSNQPQHF.

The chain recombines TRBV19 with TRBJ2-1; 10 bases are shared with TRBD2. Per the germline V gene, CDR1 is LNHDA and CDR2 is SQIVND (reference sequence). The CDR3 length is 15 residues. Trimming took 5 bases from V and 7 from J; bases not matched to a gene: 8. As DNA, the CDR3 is TGTGCCAGTAGTCACACACTAGCGGGATATAATGAGCAGTTCTTC. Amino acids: CASSHTLAGYNEQFF.

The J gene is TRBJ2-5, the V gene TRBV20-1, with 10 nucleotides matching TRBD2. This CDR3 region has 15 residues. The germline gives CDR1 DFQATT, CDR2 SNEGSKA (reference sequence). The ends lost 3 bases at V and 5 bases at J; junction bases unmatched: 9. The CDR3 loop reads CSASFWLAGEETQYF. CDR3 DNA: TGCAGTGCTAGTTTCTGGCTAGCGGGAGAGGAGACCCAGTACTTC.

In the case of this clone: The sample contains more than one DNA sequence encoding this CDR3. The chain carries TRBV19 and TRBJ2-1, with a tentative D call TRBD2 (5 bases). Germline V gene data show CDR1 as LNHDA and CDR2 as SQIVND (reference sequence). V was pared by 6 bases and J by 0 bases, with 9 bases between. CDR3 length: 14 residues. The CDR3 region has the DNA TGTGCCAGTAGCCGGGATCCCTCCTACAATGAGCAGTTCTTC. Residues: CASSRDPSYNEQFF. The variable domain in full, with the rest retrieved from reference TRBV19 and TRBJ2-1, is DGGITQSPKYLFRKEGQNVTLSCEQNLNHDAMYWYRQDPGQGLRLIYYSQIVNDFQKGDIAEGYSVSREKKESFPLTVTSAQKNPTAFYLCASSRDPSYNEQFFGPGTRLTVL.

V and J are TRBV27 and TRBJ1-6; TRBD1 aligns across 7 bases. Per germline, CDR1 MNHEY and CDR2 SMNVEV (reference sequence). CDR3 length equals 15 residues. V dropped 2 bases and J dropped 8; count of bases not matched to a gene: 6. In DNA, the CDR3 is TGTGCCAGCAGTTTACGGACAGGTTCGGATTCACCCCTCCACTTT. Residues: CASSLRTGSDSPLHF.

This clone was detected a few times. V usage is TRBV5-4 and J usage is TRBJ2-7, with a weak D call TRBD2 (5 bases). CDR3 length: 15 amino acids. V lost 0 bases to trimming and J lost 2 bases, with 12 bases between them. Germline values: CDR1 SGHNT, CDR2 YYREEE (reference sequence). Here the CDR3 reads CASSLGRGVTYEQYF. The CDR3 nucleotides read TGTGCCAGCAGCTTGGGCCGGGGAGTGACCTACGAGCAGTACTTC. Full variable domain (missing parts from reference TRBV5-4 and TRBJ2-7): ETGVTQSPTHLIKTRGQQVTLRCSSQSGHNTVSWYQQALGQGPQFIFQYYREEENGRGNFPPRFSGLQFPNYSSELNVNALELDDSALYLCASSLGRGVTYEQYFGPGTRLTVT.

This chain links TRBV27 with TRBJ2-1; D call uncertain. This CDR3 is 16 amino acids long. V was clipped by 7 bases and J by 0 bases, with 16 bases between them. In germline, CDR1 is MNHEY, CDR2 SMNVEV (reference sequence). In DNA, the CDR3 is TGTGCCAGCAATCCCCTGGGGAAGAGCTCCTACAATGAGCAGTTCTTC. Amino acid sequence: CASNPLGKSSYNEQFF.

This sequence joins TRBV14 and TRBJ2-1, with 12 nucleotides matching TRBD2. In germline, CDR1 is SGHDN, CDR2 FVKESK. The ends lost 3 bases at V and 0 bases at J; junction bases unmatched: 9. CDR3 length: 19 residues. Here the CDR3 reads CASSQKWTSGTRSYNEQFF. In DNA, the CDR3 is TGTGCCAGCAGCCAGAAATGGACTAGCGGGACCCGCTCCTACAATGAGCAGTTCTTC.